These 20 T cell receptor beta chains were all obtained from the same sample, sequenced in a study of blood T cells in healthy people across ages. Sample-barcoded 5' priming and a J-beta primer mix drove a second PCR of roughly 6 to 12 cycles. TCRdb redid the calling of the 5' RACE reads with MiXCR, one entry per CDR3 protein. The table lists about 640,000 distinct CDR3 sequences, 25% to 30% of them singletons. Sequences were obtained from blood. These TCRs come from a woman aged 80 or over in good health.

This clonotype was observed at least ten times. The chain recombines TRBV3-1 with TRBJ2-4, with D perhaps assigned TRBD1 or TRBD2 (5 bases each). V lost 1 base to trimming and J lost 0 bases, with 10 bases between them. The germline V gene encodes CDR1 LGHDT and CDR2 YNNKEL (reference sequence). The CDR3 totals 16 residues. The CDR3 sequence: CASSQGGGLAKNIQYF. For the CDR3, the DNA is TGTGCCAGCAGCCAAGGTGGGGGTCTAGCCAAAAACATTCAGTACTTC.

The chain has TRBV28 and TRBJ1-5; D remains ambiguous. The ends were cut back, 5 bases at V and 6 bases at J, with 20 bases in the middle. The CDR3 is 16 residues long. Germline V gene sequence: CDR1 MDHEN, CDR2 SYDVKM. This chain's CDR3 is CASSLPKSHVTQPQHF. Here the CDR3 DNA reads TGTGCCAGCAGTCTCCCAAAAAGCCATGTAACTCAGCCCCAGCATTTT.

This clonotype was recorded many times. V and J are TRBV20-1 and TRBJ1-5; D is possibly TRBD1 (5 bases). V shed 5 bases and J shed 3 bases, with 17 bases lying between them. Germline V gives CDR1 DFQATT, CDR2 SNEGSKA (reference sequence). The CDR3 has 15 amino acids. The DNA for the CDR3 is TGCAGTGCTTCAGAGATAGCAGGGTACAATCAGCCCCAGCATTTT. Its translation: CSASEIAGYNQPQHF.

This clonotype was counted ten times or more. The DNA for the CDR3 is TGCAGCGTTGAAGGCGAACCTGCCTACGAGCAGTACTTC. This encodes CSVEGEPAYEQYF. The J gene is TRBJ2-7, the V gene TRBV29-1; no reliable D call. The CDR3 sequence is 13 residues long. CDR1 and CDR2 (germline): SQVTM, ANQGSEA. The V and J ends lost 1 base and 2 bases respectively, with 9 bases between them.

The chain is built from TRBV20-1 and TRBJ1-5; TRBD1 matches at 8 bases. The CDR3 is 14 residues long. CDR1 and CDR2 from the germline V gene are DFQATT and SNEGSKA (reference sequence). V shed 3 bases, J shed 7 bases, and the junction held 8 bases outside the gene matches. The DNA of the CDR3 is TGCAGTGCTAGTAAGGACAGGGCCGGGCAGCCCCAGCATTTT. Amino acid sequence: CSASKDRAGQPQHF.

On this clonotype: Compared with germline, one end of the junction differs, possibly owing to a read error. This chain joins TRBV12-3 or TRBV12-4 and TRBJ2-4; TRBD1 aligns across 9 bases. The J call may be faulty, since TRBJ2-7 better matches the DNA end. CDR3 length: 14 residues. CDR3 region: CASTWGTGSYEQYF. Here the CDR3 DNA reads TGCGCCAGCACTTGGGGGACAGGGTCCTACGAGCAGTACTTC.

This clonotype was observed at least ten times. The rearrangement joins TRBV6-6 to TRBJ2-5; no definite D call. Trimming cost V 6 bases and J 5 bases, with 10 bases left between them. Germline V gene sequence: CDR1 MNHNY, CDR2 SVGAGI (reference sequence). The CDR3 is made up of 12 amino acids. CDR3 loop: CASSWSQETQYF. DNA of the CDR3: TGTGCCAGCAGCTGGTCCCAGGAGACCCAGTACTTC.

This clonotype appeared many times. This rearrangement joins TRBV12-3 or TRBV12-4 to TRBJ2-7, with D unresolved. The CDR3 loop spans 12 amino acids. V lost 6 bases, J lost 5 bases, and 11 bases lay in between. The CDR3 protein is CASSRLGDEQYF. The CDR3 region has the DNA TGTGCCAGCAGCCGACTTGGGGACGAGCAGTACTTC.

Of note for this clonotype: Given a much more abundant clone one base away, this may be a read error. The genes are TRBV30 and TRBJ2-1; D is ambiguous. The germline V gene encodes CDR1 GTSNPN and CDR2 SVGIG (reference sequence). V lost 7 bases and J lost 10, with 23 bases in between. This CDR3 comprises 14 residues. For the CDR3, the DNA is TGTGCCTCTCGTTCAGGCATCGGAAGCTACGAGCAGTTCTTC. This codes for CASRSGIGSYEQFF.

At least ten counts were recorded for this clonotype. The J gene is TRBJ2-4, the V gene TRBV7-2; D is uncertain. The ends were cut back, 5 bases at V and 3 bases at J, with 11 bases in the middle. This CDR3 is 14 amino acids long. Germline CDR1 SGHTA, CDR2 FQGNSA. DNA for the CDR3: TGTGCCAGCAGCCCTTCAAGTAACAAAAACATTCAGTACTTC. Translation: CASSPSSNKNIQYF.

The V and J genes are TRBV20-1 and TRBJ1-2; 9 bases fit TRBD1. V was clipped by 6 bases and J by 8 bases; unmatched bases: 16. The length of the CDR3 is 15 residues. CDR1 DFQATT and CDR2 SNEGSKA come from the germline V gene (reference sequence). CDR3 DNA sequence: TGCAGTGCCGAACGATCCTTGGACAGGGGCGGCGGCTACACCTTC. It specifies CSAERSLDRGGGYTF.

The gene calls are TRBV6-2 or TRBV6-3 and TRBJ1-5; 7 bases match TRBD1. The ends lost 6 bases at V and 1 base at J; junction bases unmatched: 12. Germline V lookup: CDR1 MNHEY, CDR2 SVGEGT. There are 17 residues in the CDR3. The CDR3 here is CASREGAGISSNQPQHF. DNA for the CDR3: TGTGCCAGCAGGGAGGGGGCTGGAATATCGAGCAATCAGCCCCAGCATTTT.

This chain joins TRBV19 and TRBJ1-4; D unclear. Germline V gives CDR1 LNHDA, CDR2 SQIVND (reference sequence). V was pared by 3 bases and J by 3 bases, with 8 bases between. The CDR3 is made up of 14 amino acids. DNA for the CDR3: TGTGCCAGTAGTATCGAGGCGTCTAATGAAAAACTGTTTTTT. Encoded protein: CASSIEASNEKLFF.

This sequence joins TRBV6-2 or TRBV6-3 and TRBJ1-2; D not resolved. The germline gives CDR1 MNHEY, CDR2 SVGEGT. This CDR3 contains 14 residues. V was shortened by 2 bases and J by 2 bases, with 9 bases between the two germline ends. The CDR3 here is CASSYKAVNYGYTF. The CDR3 DNA sequence: TGTGCCAGCAGTTACAAAGCAGTCAACTATGGCTACACCTTC.

At least ten counts were recorded for this clonotype. J is TRBJ1-1 and V is TRBV12-3 or TRBV12-4, with 12 positions matching TRBD1. This CDR3 spans 17 amino acids. Trimming took 3 bases from V and 4 from J; bases not matched to a gene: 9. This chain's CDR3 is CASSFPGQGALVTEAFF. The CDR3 nucleotides read TGTGCCAGCAGTTTTCCGGGACAGGGGGCGCTTGTCACTGAAGCTTTCTTT.

There are a few counts of this clonotype. The J gene is TRBJ1-4, the V gene TRBV29-1, with TRBD1 as a possible D gene (5 bases). CDR3 length: 13 amino acids. The ends were cut back, 7 bases at V and 7 bases at J, with 16 bases in the middle. Germline values: CDR1 SQVTM, CDR2 ANQGSEA. The CDR3: CSAIPGDSEKLFF. The CDR3 DNA sequence: TGCAGCGCCATACCGGGGGATTCTGAAAAACTGTTTTTT.

CDR3 in amino acids: CAAGRGAFRNNEQYF. CDR3 nucleotide sequence: TGTGCCGCTGGGCGGGGGGCGTTTAGGAACAATGAGCAGTACTTC. The J gene is TRBJ2-7, the V gene TRBV6-5; 8 nucleotides match TRBD2. This CDR3 contains 15 residues. Trimming at V came to 11 bases and at J to 7 bases, leaving 19 bases not matched to a gene. CDR1 is MNHEY, CDR2 SVGAGI, per germline.

This sequence joins TRBV20-1 and TRBJ1-6; D is ambiguous. The V gene's germline CDR1 is DFQATT and CDR2 SNEGSKA (reference sequence). Between the trimmed V and J ends, which lost 1 base and 5 bases, there was a span of 6 bases. This CDR3 has 13 residues. In DNA, the CDR3 is TGCAGTGCTAGAGGGACTAATAATTCACCCCTCCACTTT. Its translation: CSARGTNNSPLHF.

This clonotype was recorded at least ten times. The CDR3 DNA reads as TGCAGTGCTTCCCGACAGGGGGCGTCGGTGGGTGGCTACACCTTC. This sequence encodes CSASRQGASVGGYTF. This chain uses TRBV20-1 with TRBJ1-2, with TRBD1 matching over 10 bases. The junction had 13 bases not matched to a gene; V was cut back by 5 bases and J by 7 bases. Germline V gene sequence: CDR1 DFQATT, CDR2 SNEGSKA (reference sequence). The CDR3 has 15 amino acids.

CDR3 region: CASSQEYLREKLFF. CDR3 nucleotides: TGTGCCAGCAGCCAAGAGTACCTACGGGAAAAACTGTTTTTT. The chain joins TRBV3-1 to TRBJ1-4; unclear D gene. Germline CDR1 and CDR2: LGHDT and YNNKEL (reference sequence). Trimming pared 0 bases from V and 8 bases from J, leaving 10 bases between. The CDR3 runs to 14 residues.